The 14 T cell receptor beta chains listed next were all sequenced from one sample in a study of CD4 and CD8 cells across lung adenocarcinoma regions (dated by TCRdb to the late 2010s). The method was PCR. Reads for this sample came from a HiSeq X Ten. TCRdb reworked the public reads: Q25 trimming with fastp, MiXCR clone assembly, productive beta chains retained. Identical CDR3 protein sequences are pooled into one entry, listed with their most common genes and DNA. The sample yields around 20,000 distinct CDR3 sequences; around half were counted once. About 25% of the sample is taken by the ten largest. Sequenced material: CD8+ T cells from the center of a lung tumor. What this sample's cell subset or site label stands for: tumor center region. The source of these receptors is a female donor with lung adenocarcinoma. The CD4 and CD8 labels of this study may be unreliable.

The table lists this clonotype with a few counts. Relative to the germline gene, one junction end is altered; a read error may explain this. J is TRBJ2-3 and V is TRBV27, with D tentatively TRBD1 (5 bases). The CDR3 spans 11 residues. CDR1 is MNHEY, CDR2 SMNVEV, per germline (reference sequence). The CDR3 loop reads CGGRAPDTQYF. The DNA of the CDR3 is TGTGGGGGCCGTGCCCCAGATACGCAGTATTTC.

The rearrangement uses TRBV6-1 and TRBJ2-3, with D hard to call. There are 14 residues in the CDR3. V was shortened by 7 bases and J by 5 bases, with 16 bases between the two germline ends. Germline values: CDR1 MNHNS, CDR2 SASEGT. CDR3 protein: CASIPAAPGDTQYF. CDR3 nucleotide sequence: TGTGCCAGCATCCCCGCCGCCCCTGGAGATACGCAGTATTTT.

This sequence joins TRBV10-3 and TRBJ2-4, with D perhaps assigned TRBD1 or TRBD2 (7 bases each). This CDR3 region has 14 residues. CDR1 and CDR2 (germline): ENHRY, SYGVKD. The DNA of the CDR3 is TGTGCGGGCAAGGGGGCGGGAGACCAAGAGATTCAGTACTTC. It encodes CAGKGAGDQEIQYF.

Only a few counts were recorded for this clonotype. The V call is TRBV9, the J call TRBJ2-1; TRBD1 or TRBD2 may be the D gene (5 bases each). The germline gives CDR1 SGDLS, CDR2 YYNGEE. V was cut by 2 bases and J by 0 bases, with 15 bases left in between. The CDR3 spans 17 residues. Here the CDR3 reads CASSVGVRGSSYNEQFF. CDR3 DNA sequence: TGTGCCAGCAGCGTGGGGGTTAGAGGGAGCTCCTACAATGAGCAGTTCTTC.

The chain has TRBV5-1 and TRBJ2-3, with D tentatively TRBD1 (6 bases). The CDR3 sequence is 14 residues long. V dropped 0 bases and J dropped 8 bases, with 13 bases sitting between them. CDR1 is SGHRS, CDR2 YFSETQ, per germline. CDR3 nucleotide sequence: TGCGCCAGCAGCTTGGTACAGGGTAGGGGTACGCAGTATTTT. Residues: CASSLVQGRGTQYF.

A word on this clonotype: One end of the junction fails to match germline, which may point to a read error. The chain links TRBV6-1 to TRBJ2-3, with D possibly TRBD2 on 7 matching bases. CDR1 MNHNS and CDR2 SASEGT come from the germline V gene. The CDR3 is 15 amino acids. The CDR3 protein is CASEAGGGGPDTQYF. The CDR3 nucleotides are TGTGCCAGCGAGGCAGGTGGCGGGGGCCCAGATACCCAGTATTTC.

The rearrangement joins TRBV10-2 to TRBJ1-2; 7 bases line up with TRBD1. Germline loops: CDR1 WSHSY, CDR2 SAAADI. Trimming at V came to 7 bases and at J to 7 bases, leaving 6 bases not matched to a gene. The CDR3 runs to 12 residues. The CDR3 DNA sequence: TGCGCCAGCACTCCAGGGGGTTCTGGCTACACCTTC. Its translation: CASTPGGSGYTF.

Worth noting for this clonotype: One end of the junction does not line up with germline, which may come from a read error. The V and J genes are TRBV6-1 and TRBJ2-3, with D possibly matching TRBD2 (6 bases). The DNA end is a closer match to TRBJ2-7, so the J assignment may be wrong. Germline V lookup: CDR1 MNHNS, CDR2 SASEGT. This CDR3 has 14 residues. This CDR3 reads CGSEGRGGTDMQYF. For the CDR3, the DNA is TGTGGCAGCGAGGGGCGGGGAGGCACAGACATGCAGTACTTC.

This chain uses TRBV5-1 with TRBJ2-1; D is unresolved. The germline CDR1 and CDR2 sequences are SGHRS and YFSETQ. The CDR3 contains 13 residues. The V and J ends lost 3 bases and 5 bases respectively, with 9 bases between them. CDR3 loop: CASSWRPNNEQFF. DNA of the CDR3: TGCGCCAGCAGCTGGCGGCCAAACAATGAGCAGTTCTTC.

This clonotype is termed large. The V call is TRBV6-1, the J call TRBJ2-3; TRBD2 agrees at 10 bases. Trimming cost V 6 bases and J 8 bases; bases outside gene matches: 8. CDR3 length: 14 amino acids. Germline assignment: CDR1 MNHNS and CDR2 SASEGT. The CDR3 DNA reads TGTGCCAGCAGGAGCGGGAGGGCCTTGGGTACGCAGTATTTT. This sequence encodes CASRSGRALGTQYF.

The chain has TRBV10-2 and TRBJ2-1; D unclear. CDR1 and CDR2 from the germline V gene are WSHSY and SAAADI. This CDR3 contains 12 residues. V lost 5 bases, J lost 5 bases, and 7 bases lay in between. In DNA, the CDR3 is TGCGCCAGCAGTCTCACAGACAATGAGCAGTTCTTC. Translating gives CASSLTDNEQFF.

The V call is TRBV14, the J call TRBJ1-1, with 9 bases identical to TRBD1. With V trimmed by 4 bases and J by 4 bases, 7 bases remained unmatched. Germline lookup yields CDR1 SGHDN and CDR2 FVKESK. The CDR3 runs to 15 residues. CDR3 bases: TGTGCCAGCAGCCGCGGGACAGGGCAAGTCACTGAAGCTTTCTTT. Translation gives CASSRGTGQVTEAFF.

This clonotype was recorded at least ten times. This chain joins TRBV10-3 and TRBJ2-7, with unresolved D. Germline-derived CDR1 and CDR2 are ENHRY and SYGVKD. V was cut by 8 bases and J by 0 bases, with 11 bases left in between. This CDR3 is 13 amino acids long. The CDR3 sequence: CAIALGPSYEQYV. The CDR3 DNA is TGTGCCATCGCCCTGGGTCCCTCCTACGAGCAGTACGTC.

This clonotype was counted between two and nine times. The J gene is TRBJ2-1, the V gene TRBV11-2; 8 nucleotides match TRBD1. The J call is uncertain, as TRBJ2-7 better fits the DNA end. Germline loops: CDR1 SGHAT, CDR2 FQNNGV. CDR3 length: 16 amino acids. In DNA, the CDR3 is TGTGCCAGCAGCTCCCCCCACAGACAGGGGTCCTACGAGCAGTACTTC. It yields the protein CASSSPHRQGSYEQYF.